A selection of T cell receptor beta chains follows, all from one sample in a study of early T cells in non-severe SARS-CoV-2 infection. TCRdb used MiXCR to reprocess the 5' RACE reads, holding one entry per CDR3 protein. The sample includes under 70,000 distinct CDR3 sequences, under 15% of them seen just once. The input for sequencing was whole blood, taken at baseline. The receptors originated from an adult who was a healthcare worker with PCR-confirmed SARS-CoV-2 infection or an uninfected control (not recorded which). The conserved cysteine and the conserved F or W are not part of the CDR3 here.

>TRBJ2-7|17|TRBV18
ASSPPVGQGAMKTYEQY
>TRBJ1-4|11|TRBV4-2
ASSQAIRDRFL
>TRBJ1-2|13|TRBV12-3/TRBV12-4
ASSLAPQGSYGYT
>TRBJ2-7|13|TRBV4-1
ASSQRDRDPYEQY
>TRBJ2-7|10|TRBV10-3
ASGQGADEQY
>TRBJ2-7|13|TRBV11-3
ASSFPRTGVDEQY
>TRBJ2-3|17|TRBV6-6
ASSSPGLAGGPVTDTQY
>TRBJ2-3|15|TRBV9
ASSVRQGSESGSAQY
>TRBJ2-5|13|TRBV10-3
AISAATGIEETQY
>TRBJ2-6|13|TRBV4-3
ASSQDTGGANVLT